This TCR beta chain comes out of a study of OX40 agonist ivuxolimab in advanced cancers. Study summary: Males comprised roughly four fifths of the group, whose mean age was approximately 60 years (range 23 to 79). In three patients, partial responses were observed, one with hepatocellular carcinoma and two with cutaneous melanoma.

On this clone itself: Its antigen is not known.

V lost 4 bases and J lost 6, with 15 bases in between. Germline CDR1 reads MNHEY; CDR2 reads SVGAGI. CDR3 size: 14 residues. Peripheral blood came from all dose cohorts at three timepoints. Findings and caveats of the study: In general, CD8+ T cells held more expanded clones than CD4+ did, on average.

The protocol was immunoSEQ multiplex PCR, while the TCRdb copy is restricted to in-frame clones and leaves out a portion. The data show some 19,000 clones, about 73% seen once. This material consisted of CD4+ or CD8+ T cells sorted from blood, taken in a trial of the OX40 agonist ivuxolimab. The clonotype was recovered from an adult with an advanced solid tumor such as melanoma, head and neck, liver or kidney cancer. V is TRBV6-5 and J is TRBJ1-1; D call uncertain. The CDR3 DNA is TGTGCCAGCAGTTCAATCAGGACTAGTGCTGAAGCTTTCTTT. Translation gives CASSSIRTSAEAFF.